This T cell receptor beta chain was obtained from a study of cytomegalovirus exposure and HLA in healthy donors. Study-level points and caveats: As immune exposure information, only CMV serostatus was available.

Comment on this clone: What it recognizes is unknown. Its ends do not fully match the called genes, so a read error is possible.

Germline CDR1 SSHAT, CDR2 FNYEAQ (reference sequence). CDR3 length equals 14 residues. When sampled, the donors appeared nominally healthy, though they likely had unrecorded immune exposures. The PCR employed 60 Vbeta primers together with 13 Jbeta primers. Sequencing used immunoSEQ multiplex PCR; TCRdb keeps in-frame clones, though not all of them. The sample carries over 90,000 clones, 83% recorded once. The sequenced sample was PBMCs. The receptor was isolated from a man aged 35 to 55 in good health and CMV-seronegative. The chain combines TRBV7-7 with TRBJ1-4; TRBD1 agrees at 7 bases. CDR3: CASSLEGAREKLFF. The CDR3 nucleotides read TGTGCTAGCAGCTTAGAGGGGGCAAGAGAAAAACTGTTTTTT. The variable domain in full, completed from reference TRBV7-7 and TRBJ1-4, reads GAGVSQSPRYKVTKRGQDVTLRCDPISSHATLYWYQQALGQGPEFLTYFNYEAQPDKSGLPSDRFSAERPEGSISTLTIQRTEQRDSAMYRCASSLEGAREKLFFGSGTQLSVL.